A single sample gave rise to the 20 T cell receptor beta chains below, sequenced in a study of T cell responses to AZD1222 COVID-19 vaccine (dated by TCRdb to about 2021). Taken with the paper, the label for time point translates to: baseline before first vaccination. The library was made by the immunoSEQ multiplex PCR assay. Sourced from immuneACCESS, this table was stored by TCRdb with only in-frame sequences that have V and J called. A share of the clones is absent; for the studies checked, an unresolved V gene accounts for under half, and the remainder has no known explanation. For this sample the table gives under 150,000 clones, of which more than 75% were detected only once. The ten top clones hold 5.2% of the sample. The material sequenced was peripheral blood, taken on day 0 of AZD1222 vaccination. All receptors derive from an adult in good health.

V usage is TRBV5-4 and J usage is TRBJ2-3, with a weak D call TRBD2 (7 bases). Germline lookup yields CDR1 SGHNT and CDR2 YYREEE (reference sequence). The CDR3 loop spans 16 amino acids. The ends were cut back, 2 bases at V and 6 bases at J, with 19 bases in the middle. CDR3: CASSFGVAGAGDTQYF. The CDR3 region has the DNA TGTGCCAGCAGCTTCGGGGTGGCGGGGGCCGGCGATACGCAGTATTTT. Filled out from reference TRBV5-4 and TRBJ2-3, the complete variable domain reads ETGVTQSPTHLIKTRGQQVTLRCSSQSGHNTVSWYQQALGQGPQFIFQYYREEENGRGNFPPRFSGLQFPNYSSELNVNALELDDSALYLCASSFGVAGAGDTQYFGPGTRLTVL.

The chain has TRBV7-6 and TRBJ2-1; D is perhaps TRBD1 (6 bases). The CDR3 extends over 14 amino acids. Germline CDR1 and CDR2: SGHVS and FNYEAQ. Deletions cut 1 base from V and 6 bases from J, with 10 bases between. The DNA of the CDR3 is TGTGCCAGCAGCTTAGACAGGGTACCCAATGAGCAGTTCTTC. It specifies CASSLDRVPNEQFF.

The V call is TRBV15, the J call TRBJ1-3; possibly TRBD1 for D (5 bases). The CDR3 runs 17 residues. With 5 bases removed from V and 0 bases from J, the gap between germline ends came to 17 bases. Germline CDR1 reads LNHNV; CDR2 reads YYDKDF (reference sequence). The CDR3 coding sequence is TGTGCCACCAGCCCCTGCCGCGGGGGTTACTCTGGAAACACCATATATTTT. Protein: CATSPCRGGYSGNTIYF.

The rearrangement joins TRBV6-6 to TRBJ1-3, with D maybe TRBD1 (6 bases). Germline CDR1 MNHNY, CDR2 SVGAGI (reference sequence). V lost 5 bases and J lost 3, with 17 bases in between. The CDR3 extends over 16 amino acids. CDR3: CASSRPQGGIGNTIYF. The CDR3 nucleotides are TGTGCCAGCAGTCGACCGCAAGGGGGGATTGGAAACACCATATATTTT.

The genes are TRBV7-9 and TRBJ1-1; 7 bases are a match to TRBD1. The germline V gene has CDR1 SEHNR and CDR2 FQNEAQ (reference sequence). Germline trimming cut 4 bases from V and 2 bases from J; bases unmatched to any gene: 4. The CDR3 is 14 amino acids. The CDR3 protein is CASSSGTENTEAFF. The CDR3 bases are TGTGCCAGCAGCTCGGGGACAGAAAACACTGAAGCTTTCTTT. Supplemented by reference TRBV7-9 and TRBJ1-1, the full variable domain reads DTGVSQNPRHKITKRGQNVTFRCDPISEHNRLYWYRQTLGQGPEFLTYFQNEAQLEKSRLLSDRFSAERPKGSFSTLEIQRTEQGDSAMYLCASSSGTENTEAFFGQGTRLTVV.

This clone appeared once. This rearrangement joins TRBV7-9 to TRBJ2-5; no clear D gene. The CDR3 runs to 11 residues. In germline, CDR1 is SEHNR, CDR2 FQNEAQ (reference sequence). Trimming removed 4 bases from V and 3 bases from J, with 3 bases in between. CDR3 coding DNA: TGTGCCAGCAGCTATGAAGAGACCCAGTACTTC. Protein sequence: CASSYEETQYF.

V gene TRBV4-3 combines with J gene TRBJ2-3; D ambiguous. Per germline, CDR1 LGHNA and CDR2 YSLEER. This CDR3 has 15 amino acids. Trimming took 0 bases from V and 2 from J, leaving 9 bases between them. In DNA form, the CDR3 reads TGCGCCAGCAGCCAAGAGTCTTATGTCACAGATACGCAGTATTTT. This codes for CASSQESYVTDTQYF.

This chain joins TRBV13 and TRBJ1-2; D is possibly TRBD1 (6 bases). The V gene's germline CDR1 is PRHDT and CDR2 FYEKMQ (reference sequence). Trimming pared 1 base from V and 8 bases from J, leaving 14 bases between. The CDR3 is 14 residues long. The CDR3 DNA follows: TGTGCCAGCAGCTTAGACACGGGGGCTAGAGGCTACACCTTC. Protein sequence: CASSLDTGARGYTF.

A single count supports this clone. The V call is TRBV7-9, the J call TRBJ2-7; a possible D gene is TRBD1 (6 bases). The CDR3 consists of 12 residues. Trimming pared 4 bases from V and 5 bases from J, leaving 9 bases between. The germline CDR1 and CDR2 sequences are SEHNR and FQNEAQ (reference sequence). The CDR3 reads CASSSQGNEQYF. CDR3 bases: TGTGCCAGCAGCTCACAGGGTAACGAGCAGTACTTC. The whole variable domain, filled in from reference TRBV7-9 and TRBJ2-7, reads DTGVSQNPRHKITKRGQNVTFRCDPISEHNRLYWYRQTLGQGPEFLTYFQNEAQLEKSRLLSDRFSAERPKGSFSTLEIQRTEQGDSAMYLCASSSQGNEQYFGPGTRLTVT.

The rearrangement links TRBV4-1 to TRBJ2-7, with D perhaps being TRBD1 or TRBD2 (5 bases each). CDR3 size: 15 residues. Trimming left V 2 bases short and J 2 bases short, with 13 bases between. Per germline, CDR1 MGHRA and CDR2 YSYEKL. CDR3 region: CASSQIRDHTYEQYF. CDR3 nucleotide sequence: TGCGCCAGCAGCCAAATCCGGGACCACACCTACGAGCAGTACTTC.

This sequence joins TRBV25-1 and TRBJ1-1; 8 nucleotides agree with TRBD1. The V gene end was trimmed by 3 bases and the J gene end by 6 bases; junction bases not matched to a gene: 9. The germline V gene has CDR1 MGHDK and CDR2 SYGVNS. The CDR3 runs 15 residues. The CDR3 nucleotides are TGTGCCAGCAGTGACAGGGGGCTAACTCGGGCTGAAGCTTTCTTT. Its protein product is CASSDRGLTRAEAFF. Drawing the rest from reference TRBV25-1 and TRBJ1-1, the complete variable domain is EADIYQTPRYLVIGTGKKITLECSQTMGHDKMYWYQQDPGMELHLIHYSYGVNSTEKGDLSSESTVSRIRTEHFPLTLESARPSHTSQYLCASSDRGLTRAEAFFGQGTRLTVV.

This clone was seen a handful of times. The limits of the CDR3 on the DNA are not certain, so only TCRdb's listed CDR3 is given. The J gene is TRBJ2-2, the V gene TRBV27; the table's D call, TRBD2, has no DNA check behind it. The CDR3 contains 14 residues when both ends are counted. CDR1 is MNHEY and CDR2 is SMNVEV in the germline V gene (reference sequence). CDR3 loop: CASSSSANTGELFF.

The chain combines TRBV6-5 with TRBJ2-1; the match to TRBD2 covers 10 bases. Germline V lookup: CDR1 MNHEY, CDR2 SVGAGI. With V trimmed by 2 bases and J by 6 bases, 4 bases remained unmatched. The CDR3 contains 15 residues. CDR3 region: CASSYSGRGFNEQFF. DNA of the CDR3: TGTGCCAGCAGTTACAGCGGGAGGGGGTTCAATGAGCAGTTCTTC.

The V and J genes are TRBV5-4 and TRBJ2-6, with 7 nucleotides matching TRBD1. Trimming removed 10 bases from V and 1 base from J; junction bases left unmatched: 14. CDR3 length: 17 residues. Germline V gives CDR1 SGHNT, CDR2 YYREEE (reference sequence). The DNA for the CDR3 is TGTGCCGGACAGGCAGGGGCCCCCTCTTCTGGGGCCAACGTCCTGACTTTC. This sequence encodes CAGQAGAPSSGANVLTF.

V is TRBV27 and J is TRBJ1-2; a possible D gene is TRBD1 (5 bases). V lost 6 bases to trimming and J lost 7 bases, with 18 bases between them. This CDR3 is built from 14 residues. CDR1 is MNHEY, CDR2 SMNVEV, per germline (reference sequence). Written as DNA, the CDR3 is TGTGCCAGCAGAGTCCGGGACTCCCGTGCTGGCTACACCTTC. It translates to CASRVRDSRAGYTF.

This chain connects TRBV28 to TRBJ1-5, with D possibly TRBD1 on 6 matching bases. CDR1 MDHEN and CDR2 SYDVKM come from the germline V gene. The CDR3 is 18 residues long. Trimming cost V 4 bases and J 3 bases, with 22 bases left between them. Written as DNA, the CDR3 is TGTGCCAGCAGTTCCCTAAAACAGGGAGGGCAACACAATCAGCCCCAGCATTTT. Translated: CASSSLKQGGQHNQPQHF.

The V call is TRBV15, the J call TRBJ1-5; 7 nucleotides agree with TRBD1. The CDR3 is 16 amino acids. CDR1 and CDR2 from the germline V gene are LNHNV and YYDKDF (reference sequence). V lost 0 bases and J lost 4; bases outside the gene matches: 6. The CDR3 bases are TGTGCCACCAGCAGAGATTGGGACAGTTGGAATCAGCCCCAGCATTTT. The encoded protein is CATSRDWDSWNQPQHF.

The chain employs TRBV6-2 or TRBV6-3 and TRBJ1-2; D is perhaps TRBD1 (5 bases). From germline, CDR1 is MNHEY and CDR2 SVGEGT. V was shortened by 6 bases and J by 4 bases, with 12 bases between the two germline ends. This CDR3 is 13 amino acids long. CDR3 nucleotide sequence: TGTGCCAGCAGCCCATCGGGGGGCTATGGCTACACCTTC. It codes for CASSPSGGYGYTF.

The gene calls are TRBV6-4 and TRBJ1-1; D might be TRBD1 (6 bases). V lost 6 bases to trimming and J lost 5 bases, with 16 bases between them. CDR1 is MRHNA, CDR2 SNTAGT, per germline. The CDR3 is made up of 14 amino acids. The DNA of the CDR3 is TGTGCCAGCAGCACCTCAGGGGAGGCGACTGAAGCTTTCTTT. It translates to CASSTSGEATEAFF.

This clone came up once. The gene calls are TRBV29-1 and TRBJ1-2, with D hard to call. The germline CDR1 and CDR2 sequences are SQVTM and ANQGSEA. The CDR3 covers 13 residues. V dropped 0 bases and J dropped 2 bases, with 7 bases sitting between them. This CDR3 is CSVEENSNYGYTF. The CDR3 DNA is TGCAGCGTTGAAGAGAACAGCAACTATGGCTACACCTTC.